This record covers a single TCR beta chain. Its cognate antigen is unknown. The sample is drawn from a study of cytomegalovirus exposure and HLA in healthy donors. Across the study: The Caucasian-associated ancestry cluster contained 81% of the approximately 420 genotyped donors. Study-wide results and limits: Earlier analysis yielded a pattern in which most TCR beta V segments were productive about 87% or about 30% of the time. In a later analysis, TCR beta V- and J-gene trimming showed a link to a missense DCLRE1C variant.

PCR amplification relied on 60 Vbeta primers (plus 13 Jbeta primers). In the original processing: A follow-up analysis tallied 73 million or so unique TCR beta chains, 8.5 million to 14 million shared. Generated by immunoSEQ multiplex PCR, the TCRdb table keeps only in-frame clones and is missing some. The DNA was the basis for D and trimming; V, J and clone size are from that table. Of 90,000 to 120,000 clones in the sample, approximately 76% are singletons; the top ten hold more than 2%. Trimming cost V 5 bases and J 8 bases; bases outside gene matches: 6. Germline CDR1 reads SGHVS; CDR2 reads FQNEAQ. The CDR3 has 15 residues.

The TCR comes from a man aged 18 to 35 in good health and CMV-seronegative. This chain uses TRBV7-8 with TRBJ2-2; 12 bases are a match to TRBD1. The material sequenced was PBMCs. CDR3 region: CASSAGQGALGELFF. Here the CDR3 DNA reads TGTGCCAGCAGCGCGGGACAGGGGGCATTAGGGGAGCTGTTTTTT.